Listed below are T cell receptor beta chains from one sample, sequenced in a study of cytomegalovirus exposure and HLA in healthy donors. TCRdb's copy holds only in-frame clones and misses some; the assay was immunoSEQ multiplex PCR. The sample has some 170,000 clones, over 70% seen once; the top ten hold around a tenth. Sequencing was carried out using PBMCs. The receptor set was obtained from a man between 18 and 29 years old in good health and CMV-seropositive. The CDR3 runs from the conserved cysteine through the conserved F or W. D genes are given only for firm matches. Clone sizes are given selectively: once, few, many, or a class where the clone is expanded.

>.|TRBV4-1|15|TRBJ2-3|.
CASSQDRDLTDTQYF
TGCGCCAGCAGCCAAGACAGGGACTTGACAGATACGCAGTATTTT
>.|TRBV2|12|TRBJ2-3|.
CASSALADTQYF
TGTGCCAGCAGTGCCTTAGCGGATACGCAGTATTTT
>once|TRBV6-1|19|TRBJ2-3|TRBD2
CASSVGLAGGIYSPDTQYF
TGTGCCAGCAGTGTTGGACTAGCGGGAGGAATATATAGTCCAGATACGCAGTATTTT
>.|TRBV30|14|TRBJ1-4|.
CAWSVGRGHEKLFF
TGTGCCTGGAGTGTTGGGAGGGGACATGAAAAACTGTTTTTT
>.|TRBV9|19|TRBJ1-2|TRBD1
CASSVSQRQGLNLDYGYTF
TGTGCCAGCAGCGTAAGTCAACGACAGGGCCTCAACCTAGACTATGGCTACACCTTC
>.|TRBV10-3|17|TRBJ1-4|TRBD1
CAISEDLLTGSNEKLFF
TGTGCCATCAGTGAAGACCTCCTGACAGGGTCTAATGAAAAACTGTTTTTT
>.|TRBV2|17|TRBJ2-7|TRBD1
CASSEAVYGTGGKEQYF
TGTGCCAGCAGTGAAGCCGTATACGGGACAGGGGGTAAAGAGCAGTACTTC
>.|TRBV4-3|14|TRBJ1-1|.
CASSQIQEDTEAFF
TGCGCCAGCAGCCAAATACAAGAGGACACTGAAGCTTTCTTT
>.|TRBV5-1|15|TRBJ1-4|.
CASSDTVATNEKLFF
TGCGCCAGCAGCGACACGGTGGCAACTAATGAAAAACTGTTTTTT
>.|TRBV6-1|14|TRBJ2-4|.
CASSWGEAKNIQYF
TGTGCCAGCAGTTGGGGGGAAGCCAAAAACATTCAGTACTTC
>.|TRBV10-1|16|TRBJ1-2|.
CASTSEGQSATYGYTF
TGCGCCAGCACCTCGGAAGGACAGAGCGCAACCTATGGCTACACCTTC
>.|TRBV6-4|17|TRBJ2-2|TRBD2
CASSARAGEPNTGELFF
TGTGCCAGCAGTGCACGAGCGGGAGAACCGAACACCGGGGAGCTGTTTTTT
>.|TRBV4-1|15|TRBJ2-7|TRBD2
CASSQGLAGGNEQYF
TGCGCCAGCAGCCAGGGACTAGCGGGAGGGAACGAGCAGTACTTC
>.|TRBV7-9|14|TRBJ2-7|.
CSSSLGQNTYEQYF
TGTTCCAGCAGCTTAGGACAGAACACCTACGAGCAGTACTTC
>.|TRBV7-8|16|TRBJ1-2|.
CASSLEYPGNSYGYTF
TGTGCCAGCAGCTTAGAATACCCAGGGAACTCATATGGCTACACCTTC
>.|TRBV4-3|14|TRBJ1-2|.
CASSQDREKDGYTF
TGCGCCAGCAGCCAAGACCGGGAGAAAGATGGCTACACCTTC
>once|TRBV6-5|13|TRBJ1-1|.
CASSTGRNTEAFF
TGTGCCAGCAGCACTGGGAGGAACACTGAAGCTTTCTTT
>.|TRBV19|15|TRBJ1-1|.
CASSAPPQGNTEAFF
TGTGCCAGTAGTGCGCCGCCCCAGGGAAACACTGAAGCTTTCTTT
>.|TRBV6-1|16|TRBJ1-3|.
CASGALGHRLGNTIYF
TGTGCCAGCGGTGCACTTGGACACCGCTTGGGTAACACCATATATTTT
>few|TRBV19|14|TRBJ1-5|TRBD1
CASSWGQDLQPQHF
TGTGCCAGTAGTTGGGGACAGGACTTACAGCCCCAGCATTTT
>.|TRBV5-4|13|TRBJ2-5|.
CASSLAVSETQYF
TGTGCCAGCAGCTTGGCTGTGTCAGAGACCCAGTACTTC
>.|TRBV30|14|TRBJ2-7|TRBD2
CAWSVTSGGYEQYF
TGTGCCTGGAGTGTAACTAGCGGGGGGTACGAGCAGTACTTC
>.|TRBV30|13|TRBJ2-4|.
CAWSSPPGPLQYF
TGTGCCTGGAGCTCACCCCCAGGGCCCCTTCAGTACTTC
>.|TRBV2|14|TRBJ2-7|TRBD1
CASTRDRGAYEQYF
TGTGCCAGCACGAGGGACAGGGGGGCCTACGAGCAGTACTTC
>few|TRBV19|14|TRBJ1-1|.
CASSPLTGMSEAFF
TGTGCCAGTAGTCCCCTCACAGGTATGTCAGAAGCTTTCTTT
>.|TRBV19|12|TRBJ2-7|.
CASSSQEGRPYF
TGTGCCAGTAGTTCCCAGGAGGGGAGGCCGTACTTC